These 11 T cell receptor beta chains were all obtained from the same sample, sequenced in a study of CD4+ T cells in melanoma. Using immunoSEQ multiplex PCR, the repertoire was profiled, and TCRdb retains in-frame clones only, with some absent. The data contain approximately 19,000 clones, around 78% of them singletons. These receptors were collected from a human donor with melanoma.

The CDR3 bases are TGCGCCAGCAGCTCGCAGGTGAACACTGAAGCTTTCTTT. This encodes CASSSQVNTEAFF. J is TRBJ1-1 and V is TRBV5-1, with D uncertain. The V end was cut by 3 bases, the J end by 0 bases, with 6 bases between. The CDR3 length is 13 residues. The germline CDR1 and CDR2 sequences are SGHRS and YFSETQ.

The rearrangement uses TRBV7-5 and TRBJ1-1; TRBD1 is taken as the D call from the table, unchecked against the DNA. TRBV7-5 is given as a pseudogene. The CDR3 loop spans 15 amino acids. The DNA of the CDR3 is TGTGCCAGAAGCAAGCGTCCCGGGACAGGGGCTTCCGCTTTCTTT. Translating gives CARSKRPGTGASAFF.

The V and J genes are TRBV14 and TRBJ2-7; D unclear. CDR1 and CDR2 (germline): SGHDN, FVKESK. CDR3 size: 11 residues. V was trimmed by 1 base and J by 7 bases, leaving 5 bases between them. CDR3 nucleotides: TGTGCCAGCAGCCAAGGTTCTGAGCAGTACTTC. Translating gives CASSQGSEQYF.

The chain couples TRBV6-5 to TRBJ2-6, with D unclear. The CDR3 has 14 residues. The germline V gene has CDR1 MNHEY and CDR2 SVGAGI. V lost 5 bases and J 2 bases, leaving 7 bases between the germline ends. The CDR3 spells CASSPYAGANVLTF. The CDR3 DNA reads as TGTGCCAGCAGTCCCTATGCTGGGGCCAACGTCCTGACTTTC.

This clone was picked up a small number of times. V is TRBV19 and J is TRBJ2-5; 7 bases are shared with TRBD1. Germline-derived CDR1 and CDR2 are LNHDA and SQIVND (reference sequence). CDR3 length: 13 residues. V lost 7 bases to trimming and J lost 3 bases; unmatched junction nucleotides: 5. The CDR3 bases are TGTGCCAGTAAGGACAGGTCCAAAGAGACCCAGTACTTC. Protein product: CASKDRSKETQYF.

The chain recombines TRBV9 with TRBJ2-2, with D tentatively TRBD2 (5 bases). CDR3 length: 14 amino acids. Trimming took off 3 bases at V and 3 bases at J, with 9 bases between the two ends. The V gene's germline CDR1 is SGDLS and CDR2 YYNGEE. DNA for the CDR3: TGTGCCAGCAGCGCTCGGACTTACACCGGGGAGCTGTTTTTT. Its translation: CASSARTYTGELFF.

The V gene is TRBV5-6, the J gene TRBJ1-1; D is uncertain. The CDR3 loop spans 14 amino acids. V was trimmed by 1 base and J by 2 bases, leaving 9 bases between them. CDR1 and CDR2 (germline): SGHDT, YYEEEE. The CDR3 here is CASSLNALNTEAFF. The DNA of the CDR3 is TGTGCCAGCAGCTTGAACGCGCTAAACACTGAAGCTTTCTTT.

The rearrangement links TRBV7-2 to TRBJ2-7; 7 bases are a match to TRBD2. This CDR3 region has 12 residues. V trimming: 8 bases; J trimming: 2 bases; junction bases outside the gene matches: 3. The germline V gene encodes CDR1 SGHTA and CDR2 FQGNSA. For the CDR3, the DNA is TGTGCCAGCGGGGGGGAGGCCTACGAGCAGTACTTC. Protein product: CASGGEAYEQYF. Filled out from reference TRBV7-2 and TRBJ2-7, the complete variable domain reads GAGVSQSPSNKVTEKGKDVELRCDPISGHTALYWYRQSLGQGLEFLIYFQGNSAPDKSGLPSDRFSAERTGGSVSTLTIQRTQQEDSAVYLCASGGEAYEQYFGPGTRLTVT.

DNA for the CDR3: TGTGCCAGTAGTGTCCAGGGAAACACTGAAGCTTTCTTT. This sequence encodes CASSVQGNTEAFF. The chain has TRBV19 and TRBJ1-1, with D maybe TRBD1 (5 bases). Per germline, CDR1 LNHDA and CDR2 SQIVND (reference sequence). The CDR3 spans 13 residues. V was cut by 5 bases and J by 2 bases, with 9 bases left in between. Combining the CDR3 with reference TRBV19 and TRBJ1-1 gives the whole variable domain DGGITQSPKYLFRKEGQNVTLSCEQNLNHDAMYWYRQDPGQGLRLIYYSQIVNDFQKGDIAEGYSVSREKKESFPLTVTSAQKNPTAFYLCASSVQGNTEAFFGQGTRLTVV.

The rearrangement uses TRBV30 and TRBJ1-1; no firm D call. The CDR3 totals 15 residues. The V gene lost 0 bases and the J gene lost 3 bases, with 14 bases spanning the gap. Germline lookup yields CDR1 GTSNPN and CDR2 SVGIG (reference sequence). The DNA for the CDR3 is TGTGCCTGGAGTGTATTAGGGCCTAGATACACTGAAGCTTTCTTT. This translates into CAWSVLGPRYTEAFF.

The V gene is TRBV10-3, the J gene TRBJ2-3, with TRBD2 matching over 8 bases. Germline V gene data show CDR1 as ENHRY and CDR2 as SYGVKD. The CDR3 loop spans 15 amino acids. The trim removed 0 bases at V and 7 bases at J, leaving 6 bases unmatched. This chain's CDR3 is CAISESTGGPNTQYF. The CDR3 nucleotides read TGTGCCATCAGTGAGTCAACGGGGGGGCCGAATACGCAGTATTTT.